This TCR beta chain is from a study of response to subunit inactivated influenza vaccine listed by TCRdb under 2018. Regarding the research as a whole: To follow how T cells responded to a trivalent subunit inactivated influenza vaccine, the researchers relied on deep quantitative profiling of the T cell receptor repertoire. Results and caveats for the whole study, not just this receptor: The authors suggested that each seasonal influenza vaccination may recruit only a limited number of new T cells.

Many counts were recorded for this clonotype. It lacks a known antigen. Within one base of it there is no much larger clone, and no base qualities were kept. The receptor library was made with RT-PCR. TCRdb lists the instrument as Illumina HiSeq 2500. TCRdb ran its own pipeline on the public reads, namely fastp trimming at Q25 and MiXCR clone calling, and kept in-frame beta chains. Every CDR3 protein is listed once, alongside the most common genes and DNA of its rows. The sample records about 520,000 distinct CDR3 sequences, roughly 7.9% of which are singletons. Of the sample, under 15% is held by the ten largest clones. The specimen comprised PBMCs from blood, sampled less than 30 months after vaccination. The origin of this receptor is a man aged 50 to 69 who received an inactivated influenza vaccine. Donor details come from another sample of the same person, matched by shared clones.

The nucleotide sequence is given as TGCGCCAGCAGCTTGGGGGCTAGCGGCTCCTACGAGCAGTACTTC. This gives the protein CASSLGASGSYEQYF. This sequence uses TRBV5-1 and TRBJ2-7, with 7 bases aligning to TRBD2. From a lookup of the germline V gene, CDR1 and CDR2 are SGHRS and YFSETQ. From V the trimming removes 0 bases and from J it removes 0 bases, while the gene matches leave 3 bases of the junction unaccounted for. From the cysteine up to the phenylalanine, the CDR3 has a length of 15 residues. Here the CDR3 DNA is all that survives: 45 bases in frame from base 1.